The rows below give T cell receptor beta chains drawn from one sample of a study of T cell changes during pregnancy in multiple sclerosis. Some clones are missing from TCRdb's copy, which holds only in-frame ones; the method was immunoSEQ multiplex PCR. This table has some 120,000 clones, approximately 93% appearing once. The material sequenced was peripheral blood, taken before pregnancy. The receptors stem from a female donor with multiple sclerosis, enrolled in a pregnancy study. CDR3s include the opening cysteine and the closing phenylalanine or tryptophan. A D gene is named only where the DNA matches it firmly. Clone size, where shown, is once, few, many, or a class for clones that have expanded.

D: TRBD2
J: TRBJ2-1
size: few
V: TRBV30
CDR3: CAHTHGSGDSNEQFF
DNA: TGTGCCCATACGCACGGTAGCGGGGATTCCAATGAGCAGTTCTTC

D: NA
J: TRBJ1-1
size: NA
V: TRBV27
CDR3: CASSFFRSGEAFF
DNA: TGTGCCAGCAGTTTCTTCAGGTCTGGTGAAGCTTTCTTT

D: NA
J: TRBJ1-5
size: NA
V: TRBV2
CDR3: CASSGRSNQPQHF
DNA: TGTGCCAGCAGTGGGAGGAGCAATCAGCCCCAGCATTTT

D: NA
J: TRBJ2-7
size: NA
V: TRBV5-1
CDR3: CASSGGGRDYEQYF
DNA: TGCGCCAGCAGCGGTGGCGGGCGGGACTACGAGCAGTACTTC

D: NA
J: TRBJ1-4
size: NA
V: TRBV30
CDR3: CAWSVQGGNEKLFF
DNA: TGTGCCTGGAGTGTACAGGGTGGTAATGAAAAACTGTTTTTT

D: TRBD1
J: TRBJ2-3
size: NA
V: TRBV11-3
CDR3: CASSLGGQGADTQYF
DNA: TGTGCCAGCAGCTTAGGTGGGCAGGGGGCAGATACGCAGTATTTT

D: TRBD1
J: TRBJ1-1
size: NA
V: TRBV10-1
CDR3: CASSESAQGDTEAFF
DNA: TGCGCCAGCAGTGAGTCGGCCCAGGGGGACACTGAAGCTTTCTTT

D: NA
J: TRBJ1-1
size: NA
V: TRBV12-5
CDR3: CASGLTGLNTEAFF
DNA: TGTGCTAGTGGTTTAACAGGGTTGAACACTGAAGCTTTCTTT

D: NA
J: TRBJ1-4
size: NA
V: TRBV9
CDR3: CASSVDGRGNEKLFF
DNA: TGTGCCAGCAGCGTAGACGGCAGGGGTAATGAAAAACTGTTTTTT

D: TRBD1
J: TRBJ2-7
size: NA
V: TRBV30
CDR3: CAWSGGQQSSYEQYF
DNA: TGTGCCTGGAGTGGGGGACAGCAAAGCTCCTACGAGCAGTACTTC

D: TRBD1
J: TRBJ1-4
size: NA
V: TRBV2
CDR3: CASSRDRGFEKLFF
DNA: TGTGCCAGCAGCCGGGACAGGGGGTTTGAAAAACTGTTTTTT

D: NA
J: TRBJ2-7
size: NA
V: TRBV2
CDR3: CASRDRFYYEQYF
DNA: TGTGCCAGCAGAGACAGATTCTACTACGAGCAGTACTTC

D: TRBD1
J: TRBJ2-1
size: NA
V: TRBV23-1
CDR3: CASSTRDRGNEQFF
DNA: TGCGCCAGCTCCACCCGGGACAGGGGCAATGAGCAGTTCTTC

D: TRBD1
J: TRBJ1-5
size: NA
V: TRBV5-1
CDR3: CASSLQGARDQPQHF
DNA: TGCGCCAGCAGCCTTCAGGGGGCGCGGGATCAGCCCCAGCATTTT

D: NA
J: TRBJ1-1
size: NA
V: TRBV7-2
CDR3: CASSLAGPSNTEAFF
DNA: TGTGCCAGCAGCTTAGCGGGCCCATCGAACACTGAAGCTTTCTTT

D: TRBD2
J: TRBJ2-3
size: NA
V: TRBV5-1
CDR3: CASSLSGTTDTQYF
DNA: TGCGCCAGCAGCCTTAGCGGGACCACAGATACGCAGTATTTT

D: TRBD2
J: TRBJ2-3
size: NA
V: TRBV13
CDR3: CASSPRTSGPTDTQYF
DNA: TGTGCCAGCAGCCCCCGGACTAGCGGCCCCACAGATACGCAGTATTTT

D: NA
J: TRBJ2-7
size: NA
V: TRBV14
CDR3: CASSITDSGSSGRSF
DNA: TGTGCCAGCAGCATCACGGACAGTGGCTCGTCGGGGAGAAGCTTC

D: TRBD2
J: TRBJ2-2
size: NA
V: TRBV7-9
CDR3: CASSLAGGGNTGELFF
DNA: TGTGCCAGCAGCTTGGCGGGAGGAGGAAACACCGGGGAGCTGTTTTTT

D: TRBD1
J: TRBJ1-1
size: once
V: TRBV28
CDR3: CASSLYPMGQGGTEAFF
DNA: TGTGCCAGCAGTTTATACCCCATGGGACAGGGGGGAACTGAAGCTTTCTTT

D: TRBD2
J: TRBJ2-5
size: NA
V: TRBV30
CDR3: CAWSMGLAGGSGETQYF
DNA: TGTGCCTGGAGTATGGGTCTAGCGGGAGGTTCAGGCGAGACCCAGTACTTC

D: TRBD2
J: TRBJ2-2
size: NA
V: TRBV28
CDR3: CASSLGTTHTGELFF
DNA: TGTGCCAGCAGTTTAGGGACTACCCACACCGGGGAGCTGTTTTTT

D: TRBD2
J: TRBJ2-1
size: NA
V: TRBV20-1
CDR3: CSADGTSDFF
DNA: TGCAGTGCGGATGGGACTAGCGACTTCTTC

D: TRBD2
J: TRBJ2-3
size: NA
V: TRBV19
CDR3: CASSIYGPAGDITDTQYF
DNA: TGTGCCAGTAGTATATATGGCCCAGCGGGGGACATCACAGATACGCAGTATTTT

D: NA
J: TRBJ1-2
size: few
V: TRBV6-1
CDR3: CASSEGGYTF
DNA: TGTGCCAGCTCGGAGGGAGGCTACACCTTC

D: TRBD2
J: TRBJ2-1
size: NA
V: TRBV27
CDR3: CASSLLAGVSEQFF
DNA: TGTGCCAGCAGTTTACTAGCGGGAGTGTCTGAGCAGTTCTTC

D: TRBD1
J: TRBJ1-6
size: NA
V: TRBV14
CDR3: CASSPGQINSPLHF
DNA: TGTGCCAGCAGCCCGGGACAGATAAATTCACCCCTCCACTTT

D: TRBD2
J: TRBJ2-7
size: NA
V: TRBV15
CDR3: CATSRDRASGRAKQYF
DNA: TGTGCCACCAGCAGAGATCGGGCTAGCGGGAGGGCCAAGCAGTACTTC

D: TRBD2
J: TRBJ2-7
size: NA
V: TRBV5-5
CDR3: CASSLKRETIHEQYF
DNA: TGTGCCAGCAGCTTGAAGCGGGAGACTATCCACGAGCAGTACTTC

D: NA
J: TRBJ2-7
size: NA
V: TRBV10-3
CDR3: CAISEGGPYEQYF
DNA: TGTGCCATCAGTGAGGGCGGTCCCTACGAGCAGTACTTC

D: TRBD2
J: TRBJ2-1
size: NA
V: TRBV19
CDR3: CASTTSGHSYNEQFF
DNA: TGTGCCAGTACAACTAGCGGCCACTCCTACAATGAGCAGTTCTTC

D: TRBD1
J: TRBJ2-7
size: NA
V: TRBV5-6
CDR3: CASSLSDRAGYEQYF
DNA: TGTGCCAGCAGCCTGTCGGACAGGGCCGGCTACGAGCAGTACTTC

D: NA
J: TRBJ2-1
size: NA
V: TRBV30
CDR3: CAWGRRREVGNEQFF
DNA: TGTGCCTGGGGTAGGAGGAGGGAGGTGGGCAATGAGCAGTTCTTC

D: NA
J: TRBJ1-2
size: once
V: TRBV30
CDR3: CAWTDTGGRRTF
DNA: TGTGCCTGGACCGATACGGGGGGAAGGCGCACCTTC

D: NA
J: TRBJ1-2
size: NA
V: TRBV28
CDR3: CASSLGGGAGGYTF
DNA: TGTGCCAGCAGTTTAGGGGGGGGCGCCGGAGGCTACACCTTC

D: TRBD1
J: TRBJ2-7
size: NA
V: TRBV6-5
CDR3: CASSGTDGPVYEQYF
DNA: TGTGCCAGCAGTGGGACAGACGGTCCTGTGTACGAGCAGTACTTC

D: NA
J: TRBJ2-3
size: NA
V: TRBV4-1
CDR3: CASSHISARTSDTQYF
DNA: TGCGCCAGCAGCCACATTTCGGCCAGGACTTCAGATACGCAGTATTTT

D: NA
J: TRBJ2-7
size: NA
V: TRBV9
CDR3: CASSRLGGTGESKHRSNYEQYF
DNA: TGTGCCAGCAGCAGGCTAGGGGGCACGGGGGAGAGTAAACATAGAAGTAACTACGAGCAGTACTTC

D: NA
J: TRBJ1-1
size: NA
V: TRBV6-1
CDR3: CASSRGGTEAFF
DNA: TGTGCCAGCAGTAGGGGGGGGACTGAAGCTTTCTTT

D: TRBD1
J: TRBJ1-3
size: NA
V: TRBV4-1
CDR3: CASSQAQGAVGDTIYF
DNA: TGCGCCAGCAGCCAAGCGCAGGGGGCCGTGGGAGACACCATATATTTT

D: TRBD2
J: TRBJ2-7
size: NA
V: TRBV18
CDR3: CASSPLASGGQSSYEQYF
DNA: TGTGCCAGCTCACCACTAGCCAGCGGGGGTCAAAGCTCCTACGAGCAGTACTTC

D: NA
J: TRBJ2-1
size: NA
V: TRBV19
CDR3: CASSPSGTRVPTYEQFF
DNA: TGTGCCAGTAGCCCCTCCGGGACAAGGGTCCCCACGTATGAGCAGTTCTTC

D: NA
J: TRBJ1-1
size: NA
V: TRBV9
CDR3: CASSVVPGMNTEAFF
DNA: TGTGCCAGCAGCGTAGTCCCAGGGATGAACACTGAAGCTTTCTTT

D: NA
J: TRBJ1-1
size: NA
V: TRBV4-1
CDR3: CASSQTANTEAFF
DNA: TGCGCCAGCAGCCAGACAGCCAACACTGAAGCTTTCTTT

D: TRBD1
J: TRBJ1-5
size: once
V: TRBV7-2
CDR3: CASSILQGASNQPQHF
DNA: TGTGCCAGCAGCATACTACAGGGGGCCAGCAATCAGCCCCAGCATTTT